What follows are 25 T cell receptor beta chains derived from one specimen sequenced in a study of CD8+ T cells in alopecia areata. Following extraction, RNA underwent reverse transcription to cDNA, which served as the sequencing template. Produced via immunoSEQ multiplex PCR; TCRdb's table is partial and in-frame only. The sample holds more than 95,000 clones, roughly 69% seen once. The sample taken for sequencing was CD4+ T cells sorted from blood. Receptor source: a human donor in good health.

The V and J genes are TRBV5-1 and TRBJ2-7; no firm D call. Germline CDR1 is SGHRS and CDR2 is YFSETQ. The CDR3 extends over 13 amino acids. Trimming shortened V by 4 bases and J by 0 bases, and 8 bases separated the two germline ends. This CDR3 reads CASSPGNSYEQYF. The DNA of the CDR3 is TGCGCCAGCAGCCCAGGCAACTCCTACGAGCAGTACTTC.

The chain is built from TRBV4-2 and TRBJ1-5; D unresolved. Trimming removed 0 bases from V and 6 bases from J, with 6 bases in between. This CDR3 spans 13 amino acids. Looked up from germline, CDR1 is LGHNA and CDR2 is YNFKEQ. The CDR3 DNA reads as TGTGCCAGCAGCCAAGATGGCGGTCAGCCCCAGCATTTT. Its translation: CASSQDGGQPQHF.

This sequence joins TRBV19 and TRBJ2-6; 10 bases map to TRBD1. V lost 10 bases, J lost 2 bases, and 5 bases stayed unmatched. The germline gives CDR1 LNHDA, CDR2 SQIVND (reference sequence). The CDR3 is 15 amino acids. CDR3 sequence (DNA): TGTGCCATCAGAGGGACAGGGGCTGGGGCCAACGTCCTGACTTTC. It encodes CAIRGTGAGANVLTF.

The chain has TRBV6-7 and TRBJ1-2; 7 nucleotides align to TRBD1. TRBV6-7 is filed as an ORF, its function uncertain. The CDR3 has 18 residues. V lost 5 bases, J lost 4 bases, and 19 bases stayed unmatched. The CDR3 spells CASSLEGLQGKGLYGYTF. As DNA, the CDR3 is TGTGCCAGCAGTCTCGAAGGCTTACAGGGGAAGGGGCTCTATGGCTACACCTTC.

The genes are TRBV5-1 and TRBJ2-7; D is uncertain. CDR1 SGHRS and CDR2 YFSETQ come from the germline V gene. The CDR3 length is 14 residues. Trimming left V 2 bases short and J 0 bases short, with 9 bases between. CDR3 DNA: TGCGCCAGCAGCTTAGGCAGTCTCTCCTACGAGCAGTACTTC. This gives the protein CASSLGSLSYEQYF.

The chain recombines TRBV23-1 with TRBJ2-7; D gene unclear. TRBV23-1 carries the ORF label, with uncertain function. CDR3 length: 11 residues. Trimming removed 11 bases from V and 5 bases from J, with 13 bases in between. The CDR3 is CACGVRDEQYF. DNA of the CDR3: TGCGCCTGCGGAGTAAGGGACGAGCAGTACTTC.

The gene calls are TRBV7-9 and TRBJ1-1, with D perhaps TRBD1 (6 bases). The CDR3 sequence is 15 residues long. Germline V gene lookup returns CDR1 SEHNR and CDR2 FQNEAQ (reference sequence). V shed 7 bases and J shed 1 base, with 16 bases lying between them. The CDR3 coding sequence is TGTGCCAGCACCCCACCAAAAGGGGGGAACACTGAAGCTTTCTTT. Translated, it gives CASTPPKGGNTEAFF.

This clone was observed a handful of times. This rearrangement joins TRBV18 to TRBJ2-1; D unclear. Trimming left V 0 bases short and J 3 bases short, with 6 bases between. Germline-derived CDR1 and CDR2 are KGHSH and LQKENI. The CDR3 runs to 14 residues. CDR3 in DNA: TGTGCCAGCTCACCACCCCACGACTACAATGAGCAGTTCTTC. Amino acids: CASSPPHDYNEQFF. Variable domain in full (rest from reference TRBV18 and TRBJ2-1): NAGVMQNPRHLVRRRGQEARLRCSPMKGHSHVYWYRQLPEEGLKFMVYLQKENIIDESGMPKERFSAEFPKEGPSILRIQQVVRGDSAAYFCASSPPHDYNEQFFGPGTRLTVL.

The DNA of the CDR3 is TGCAGCGTTCAGGTTAGCAATCAGCCCCAGCATTTT. It specifies CSVQVSNQPQHF. The chain recombines TRBV29-1 with TRBJ1-5, with D unresolved. The length of the CDR3 is 12 residues. Germline V gene data show CDR1 as SQVTM and CDR2 as ANQGSEA. V shed 5 bases and J shed 0 bases, with 5 bases lying between them.

This clone was seen only a few times. The chain uses TRBV30 and TRBJ1-3; 8 nucleotides line up with TRBD1. The V gene's germline CDR1 is GTSNPN and CDR2 SVGIG (reference sequence). After removal of 7 bases from V and 4 bases from J, the junction contained 9 bases not matched to a gene. This CDR3 comprises 14 residues. The CDR3 sequence: CALVPGQAGNTIYF. The CDR3 nucleotides read TGTGCCTTGGTTCCGGGACAGGCGGGAAACACCATATATTTT. Using reference TRBV30 and TRBJ1-3 for the parts outside the CDR3, the full variable domain is SQTIHQWPATLVQPVGSPLSLECTVEGTSNPNLYWYRQAAGRGLQLLFYSVGIGQISSEVPQNLSASRPQDRQFILSSKKLLLSDSGFYLCALVPGQAGNTIYFGEGSWLTVV.

The rearrangement links TRBV5-1 to TRBJ1-1; D is unclear. The CDR3 has 13 residues. V was clipped by 2 bases and J by 0 bases, with 5 bases between them. The germline CDR1 and CDR2 sequences are SGHRS and YFSETQ. The CDR3 sequence is CASSFEMNTEAFF. The CDR3 DNA reads TGCGCCAGCAGCTTCGAGATGAACACTGAAGCTTTCTTT.

This clone was observed a few times. This chain joins TRBV6-5 and TRBJ1-2, with 8 bases aligning to TRBD1. This CDR3 has 12 residues. J gave up 9 bases and V 5 bases, and 5 bases lay outside the gene matches. Per the germline V gene, CDR1 is MNHEY and CDR2 is SVGAGI. CDR3 DNA sequence: TGTGCCAGCAGTGAGCAGGGGGCACGCTACACCTTC. Encoded protein: CASSEQGARYTF.

This clone was counted a few times. V gene TRBV29-1 combines with J gene TRBJ2-7, with 8 bases aligning to TRBD1. V trimming: 7 bases; J trimming: 0 bases; junction bases outside the gene matches: 11. This CDR3 has 15 amino acids. Per the germline V gene, CDR1 is SQVTM and CDR2 is ANQGSEA. The CDR3 DNA is TGCAGCGGCACGAAAGGACAGGGACGCTCCTACGAGCAGTACTTC. It encodes CSGTKGQGRSYEQYF.

The chain recombines TRBV6-5 with TRBJ2-5; D gene uncertain. The CDR3 is 12 residues long. The germline V gene has CDR1 MNHEY and CDR2 SVGAGI. Trimming cost V 5 bases and J 5 bases, with 9 bases left between them. This CDR3 reads CASSRVGETQYF. The CDR3 coding sequence is TGTGCCAGCAGTAGGGTAGGGGAGACCCAGTACTTC.

This clone was seen only a few times. This chain joins TRBV5-1 and TRBJ2-7; 11 positions agree with TRBD2. The germline V gene has CDR1 SGHRS and CDR2 YFSETQ. V dropped 2 bases and J dropped 3; count of bases not matched to a gene: 4. This CDR3 comprises 15 residues. In DNA, the CDR3 is TGCGCCAGCAGCTTATCTAGCGGGGGGCGCTACGAGCAGTACTTC. Translating it yields CASSLSSGGRYEQYF.

CDR3 protein: CAWSRAGEETQYF. The CDR3 DNA reads TGTGCCTGGTCCCGGGCCGGGGAAGAGACCCAGTACTTC. V is TRBV30 and J is TRBJ2-5; D is perhaps TRBD2 (5 bases). The CDR3 is 13 amino acids. Trimming pared 5 bases from V and 3 bases from J, leaving 13 bases between. Germline CDR1 reads GTSNPN; CDR2 reads SVGIG (reference sequence).

This clone was seen a few times. Other DNA sequences within the sample encode an identical CDR3. The chain has TRBV6-6 and TRBJ1-1; D ambiguous. V was shortened by 7 bases and J by 2 bases, with 5 bases between the two germline ends. Germline CDR1 is MNHNY and CDR2 is SVGAGI (reference sequence). The CDR3 length is 11 residues. The CDR3 spells CASTKNTEAFF. Here the CDR3 DNA reads TGTGCCAGCACCAAAAACACTGAAGCTTTCTTT.

This clone was detected only once. The V and J genes are TRBV4-2 and TRBJ2-3; TRBD2 might be the D (7 bases). Germline lookup yields CDR1 LGHNA and CDR2 YNFKEQ. Trimming took 3 bases from V and 1 from J, leaving 11 bases between them. CDR3 size: 15 residues. CDR3 amino acids: CASSQGAGGTDTQYF. The CDR3 DNA reads as TGTGCCAGCAGCCAGGGGGCGGGGGGCACAGATACGCAGTATTTT.

The CDR3 DNA is TGCAGCGTTGGTTTACGGAATGAAGCTTTCTTT. Translating gives CSVGLRNEAFF. This chain uses TRBV29-1 with TRBJ1-1; D is undetermined. The CDR3 loop spans 11 amino acids. From germline, CDR1 is SQVTM and CDR2 ANQGSEA. The V gene lost 4 bases and the J gene lost 7 bases, with 10 bases spanning the gap.

The chain has TRBV7-6 and TRBJ2-5; D is unclear. The CDR3 runs to 14 residues. Trimming shortened V by 4 bases and J by 5 bases, and 14 bases separated the two germline ends. Germline V lookup: CDR1 SGHVS, CDR2 FNYEAQ. Here the CDR3 reads CASSSRTARETQYF. DNA of the CDR3: TGTGCCAGCAGCTCACGGACGGCGAGGGAGACCCAGTACTTC.

This rearrangement joins TRBV9 to TRBJ1-2, with unresolved D. V shed 1 base and J shed 4 bases, with 11 bases lying between them. Looked up from germline, CDR1 is SGDLS and CDR2 is YYNGEE. CDR3 size: 14 residues. The CDR3: CASSVHPTFYGYTF. CDR3 coding DNA: TGTGCCAGCAGCGTACACCCGACGTTCTATGGCTACACCTTC.

The genes are TRBV27 and TRBJ2-4; unclear D gene. Germline CDR1 MNHEY, CDR2 SMNVEV (reference sequence). This CDR3 has 13 amino acids. Trimming removed 0 bases at V and 7 bases at J, with 7 bases between. The CDR3 DNA reads TGTGCCAGCAGTTTATCAGGCGCGAACATTCAGTACTTC. Protein sequence: CASSLSGANIQYF.

The chain links TRBV7-2 to TRBJ2-1; no firm D call. CDR1 SGHTA and CDR2 FQGNSA come from the germline V gene. The CDR3 loop spans 14 amino acids. V gave up 5 bases and J gave up 5 bases, with 13 bases separating them. The DNA for the CDR3 is TGTGCCAGCAGCCGCCTCACCTTCAACAATGAGCAGTTCTTC. This sequence encodes CASSRLTFNNEQFF.

The CDR3 DNA sequence: TGCGCCAGTAGCGGGGACCAAGAGACCCAGTACTTC. Translation: CASSGDQETQYF. The chain carries TRBV5-1 and TRBJ2-5; TRBD2 aligns across 8 bases. The CDR3 is 12 residues long. Germline CDR1 and CDR2: SGHRS and YFSETQ. V was clipped by 8 bases and J by 0 bases; unmatched bases: 0.

The table lists this clone with a few counts. V is TRBV29-1 and J is TRBJ1-1; D is undetermined. Trimming removed 4 bases at V and 1 base at J, with 7 bases between. Germline V gene data show CDR1 as SQVTM and CDR2 as ANQGSEA. This CDR3 comprises 12 residues. The CDR3 is CSVVKANTEAFF. For the CDR3, the DNA is TGCAGCGTTGTAAAGGCGAACACTGAAGCTTTCTTT.